This T cell receptor beta chain came from a study of beta chain features in type 1 diabetes. Study-wide results and caveats: Within each of all four CD4+ subsets, Type 1 diabetes patients had TCRB CDR3s that were moderately but significantly shorter.

CDR3 size: 14 residues. V was shortened by 7 bases and J by 0 bases, with 10 bases between the two germline ends. CDR1 and CDR2 (germline): SGDLS, YYNGEE. This clone has just a few counts. Its matching antigen is unknown. The sequenced template was cDNA made from the entire isolated RNA. Clones were sequenced by immunoSEQ multiplex PCR, and TCRdb holds only the in-frame ones, with some missing. Of approximately 280,000 clones listed, roughly 15% were seen once; the top ten hold 0.015%. Sequenced material: naive CD4+ T cells from blood. The TCR originated in a man in his late teens or twenties with type 1 diabetes. V usage is TRBV9 and J usage is TRBJ2-2; D is possibly TRBD2 (5 bases). The CDR3 sequence: CASQRQTNTGELFF. CDR3 bases: TGTGCCAGCCAGCGGCAAACGAACACCGGGGAGCTGTTTTTT.